The 21 T cell receptor beta chains in this list originate from one sample, sequenced in a study of cytomegalovirus exposure and HLA in healthy donors. The primer mix had 60 Vbeta and 13 Jbeta primers. Assay: immunoSEQ multiplex PCR; the TCRdb copy retains only in-frame clones and omits some. The sample lists about 130,000 clones; roughly 74% were seen once. Material for sequencing was PBMCs. Source of these receptors: a woman between 50 and 59 years old in good health and CMV-seropositive.

As regards this clone: The junction shows a germline mismatch at one end, possibly a read error. Here the CDR3 reads CSSSHQQVSYEQYF. CDR3 sequence (DNA): TGTTCCAGCAGTCATCAACAGGTCTCCTACGAGCAGTACTTC. The chain joins TRBV7-9 to TRBJ2-7; TRBD1 might be the D (5 bases). CDR3 length equals 14 residues. Germline V gene sequence: CDR1 SEHNR, CDR2 FQNEAQ (reference sequence).

This rearrangement joins TRBV5-1 to TRBJ2-5; TRBD2 is a possible D gene (5 bases). Deletions cut 1 base from V and 5 bases from J, with 9 bases between. This CDR3 spans 13 amino acids. Germline V lookup: CDR1 SGHRS, CDR2 YFSETQ. The CDR3 DNA reads TGCGCCAGCAGCTTGAGAGGGATGGAGACCCAGTACTTC. Its protein is CASSLRGMETQYF.

This clone was recorded only once. The CDR3 sequence: CASGGARTGELFF. The CDR3 DNA reads as TGTGCCAGCGGGGGGGCAAGAACCGGGGAGCTGTTTTTT. The rearrangement links TRBV11-3 to TRBJ2-2; D is possibly TRBD2 (7 bases). Germline CDR1 reads SGHNT; CDR2 reads YENEEA. This CDR3 contains 13 residues. The V gene lost 8 bases and the J gene lost 5 bases, with 12 bases spanning the gap.

Only one count was recorded for this clone. The gene calls are TRBV5-1 and TRBJ1-2, with 7 bases fitting TRBD1. V dropped 2 bases and J dropped 7; count of bases not matched to a gene: 5. The germline V gene has CDR1 SGHRS and CDR2 YFSETQ. The CDR3 runs 13 residues. CDR3 region: CASSFTGASGYTF. Here the CDR3 DNA reads TGCGCCAGCAGCTTCACAGGGGCGAGTGGCTACACCTTC. Looking up the rest from reference TRBV5-1 and TRBJ1-2 gives the full variable domain: KAGVTQTPRYLIKTRGQQVTLSCSPISGHRSVSWYQQTPGQGLQFLFEYFSETQRNKGNFPGRFSGRQFSNSRSEMNVSTLELGDSALYLCASSFTGASGYTFGSGTRLTVV.

Comments on this clone: Other DNA variants within this sample encode the same CDR3. V and J are TRBV5-1 and TRBJ1-6; TRBD1 matches 7 bases. Germline CDR1 SGHRS, CDR2 YFSETQ. V dropped 5 bases and J dropped 9; count of bases not matched to a gene: 8. The CDR3 sequence is 14 residues long. Here the CDR3 DNA reads TGCGCCAGCAGTCTGGAGGGGGCTGGTTCACCCCTCCACTTT. Protein: CASSLEGAGSPLHF.

The chain joins TRBV14 to TRBJ1-6; no definite D call. The V end was cut by 3 bases, the J end by 7 bases, with 10 bases between. The CDR3 extends over 14 amino acids. The germline V gene encodes CDR1 SGHDN and CDR2 FVKESK. The CDR3 reads CASSHRTGNSPLHF. DNA of the CDR3: TGTGCCAGCAGCCATCGGACGGGAAATTCACCCCTCCACTTT.

Of note for this clone: Other DNA variants within this sample encode the same CDR3. The rearrangement uses TRBV5-1 and TRBJ1-1; D not certain. This CDR3 is built from 15 residues. Germline CDR1 is SGHRS and CDR2 is YFSETQ. V lost 0 bases, J lost 6 bases, and 15 bases lay in between. As DNA, the CDR3 is TGCGCCAGCAGCTTGGCCGCGGGATTGGTTTCTGAAGCTTTCTTT. Residues: CASSLAAGLVSEAFF.

This clone turned up a few times. A read error may explain this, as a much larger clone is one base away. The chain employs TRBV6-1 and TRBJ2-3; 9 bases line up with TRBD2. This CDR3 has 14 residues. The V gene's germline CDR1 is MNHNS and CDR2 SASEGT. The V segment lost 4 bases and the J segment 2 bases; nucleotides outside the gene matches: 1. The CDR3, as DNA: TGTGCCAGCAGTGGCGGGGGGGCCACAGATACGCAGTATTTT. Translation gives CASSGGGATDTQYF.

The chain couples TRBV19 to TRBJ2-5; 9 bases line up with TRBD1. V lost 3 bases, J lost 7 bases, and 6 bases stayed unmatched. The V gene's germline CDR1 is LNHDA and CDR2 SQIVND (reference sequence). The CDR3 covers 14 residues. The CDR3 DNA is TGTGCCAGTAGTATCGGGACAGGGAGTAGGACCCAGTACTTC. It translates to CASSIGTGSRTQYF.

In the case of this clone: At the DNA level, this CDR3 is encoded by other sequences in the same sample as well. The chain uses TRBV9 and TRBJ2-7; TRBD2 matches at 11 bases. V lost 4 bases and J lost 4; bases outside the gene matches: 1. CDR3 length: 13 residues. Germline CDR1 SGDLS, CDR2 YYNGEE. CDR3 in DNA: TGTGCCAGCAGCAGACTAGCGGGGTACGAGCAGTACTTC. The encoded protein is CASSRLAGYEQYF.

V and J are TRBV7-6 and TRBJ2-3; TRBD2 aligns across 10 bases. CDR3 size: 19 residues. CDR1 and CDR2 from the germline V gene are SGHVS and FNYEAQ. Trimming took 9 bases from V and 2 from J; bases not matched to a gene: 20. The CDR3 here is CASQLGPAGTSAYTDTQYF. The CDR3 DNA reads TGTGCCAGTCAACTGGGGCCAGCCGGGACTAGCGCTTACACAGATACGCAGTATTTT.

This clone turned up a few times. V and J are TRBV7-9 and TRBJ2-1, with TRBD2 matching 8 bases. The germline gives CDR1 SEHNR, CDR2 FQNEAQ (reference sequence). This CDR3 is 17 amino acids long. J lost 0 bases, V lost 5 bases, and 9 bases had no gene match. This chain's CDR3 is CASSPRAGGLSYNEQFF. CDR3 nucleotide sequence: TGTGCCAGCAGCCCAAGGGCGGGGGGACTCTCCTACAATGAGCAGTTCTTC.

The chain employs TRBV18 and TRBJ2-5; D is perhaps TRBD2 (5 bases). Trimming left V 6 bases short and J 5 bases short, with 22 bases between. The germline CDR1 and CDR2 sequences are KGHSH and LQKENI. The CDR3 loop spans 16 amino acids. As DNA, the CDR3 is TGTGCCAGCTCCCCAAGGGCTCAGAACTCGGGGGAGACCCAGTACTTC. As protein: CASSPRAQNSGETQYF.

The V gene is TRBV6-1, the J gene TRBJ1-1, with D possibly TRBD1 on 6 matching bases. CDR3 length: 15 amino acids. Germline assignment: CDR1 MNHNS and CDR2 SASEGT. V was pared by 3 bases and J by 4 bases, with 15 bases between. The CDR3 region has the DNA TGTGCCAGCAGTGACGTGGTCTCCAGGGGCACTGAAGCTTTCTTT. It specifies CASSDVVSRGTEAFF.

This chain uses TRBV5-8 with TRBJ2-7; 8 positions agree with TRBD1. Germline CDR1 is SGHTS and CDR2 is YDEGEE. CDR3 length: 13 residues. V gave up 4 bases and J gave up 4 bases; unmatched junction bases: 4. In DNA form, the CDR3 reads TGTGCCAGCAGCAGACAGGGGTTTTACGAGCAGTACTTC. This gives the protein CASSRQGFYEQYF.

The V and J genes are TRBV7-2 and TRBJ2-1; TRBD2 aligns across 7 bases. Germline CDR1 is SGHTA and CDR2 is FQGNSA. The CDR3 contains 17 residues. J was trimmed by 0 bases and V by 2 bases; bases with no gene match: 7. The CDR3 region has the DNA TGTGCCAGCAGCTTATTTCCGCGGGGGAGCTCCTACAATGAGCAGTTCTTC. It encodes CASSLFPRGSSYNEQFF.

J is TRBJ1-6 and V is TRBV5-1; tentative D call: TRBD1 (5 bases). Germline V gene lookup returns CDR1 SGHRS and CDR2 YFSETQ. Trimming removed 0 bases from V and 9 bases from J, with 7 bases in between. The CDR3 spans 13 residues. In nucleotides, the CDR3 is TGCGCCAGCAGCTTGGAGGGACTTTCACCCCTCCACTTT. This translates into CASSLEGLSPLHF.

This clone has more than one count but fewer than ten. The V call is TRBV13, the J call TRBJ2-5; TRBD1 might be the D (5 bases). From germline, CDR1 is PRHDT and CDR2 FYEKMQ (reference sequence). The V end lost 3 bases, the J end lost 4 bases, and 15 bases lay between the germline ends. The CDR3 is made up of 15 amino acids. The CDR3 spells CASSFPGREGETQYF. The CDR3 nucleotides read TGTGCCAGCAGCTTCCCCGGCAGGGAAGGAGAGACCCAGTACTTC. Supplemented by reference TRBV13 and TRBJ2-5, the full variable domain reads AAGVIQSPRHLIKEKRETATLKCYPIPRHDTVYWYQQGPGQDPQFLISFYEKMQSDKGSIPDRFSAQQFSDYHSELNMSSLELGDSALYFCASSFPGREGETQYFGPGTRLLVL.

CDR3 DNA: TGCAGTGCTAGGAGACTGGAAGCTTTCTTT. The encoded protein is CSARRLEAFF. The V call is TRBV20-1, the J call TRBJ1-1; D is unresolved. The CDR3 spans 10 residues. The V end lost 3 bases, the J end lost 8 bases, and 7 bases lay between the germline ends. CDR1 is DFQATT and CDR2 is SNEGSKA in the germline V gene (reference sequence).

This clone has only a few counts. The V gene is TRBV2, the J gene TRBJ2-3; D possibly corresponds to TRBD1 (6 bases). The CDR3 extends over 16 amino acids. Per germline, CDR1 SNHLY and CDR2 FYNNEI. Trimming cost V 4 bases and J 0 bases, with 14 bases left between them. The CDR3 nucleotides are TGTGCCAGCAGTGCCTTCAGGGGCCTCAGCACAGATACGCAGTATTTT. It encodes CASSAFRGLSTDTQYF.

This chain uses TRBV18 with TRBJ2-2; D gene unclear. Germline values: CDR1 KGHSH, CDR2 LQKENI. The V and J ends lost 5 bases and 6 bases respectively, with 10 bases between them. The CDR3 is 13 residues long. The CDR3 loop reads CASSDFGAGELFF. In DNA, the CDR3 is TGTGCCAGCTCAGACTTCGGTGCCGGGGAGCTGTTTTTT.